The 6 T cell receptor beta chains in this list originate from one sample, sequenced in a study of long-term antiretroviral therapy in people with HIV (dated by TCRdb to about 2022). The immunoSEQ hsTCRB v3.0 assay was used at survey level resolution to sequence the TRB variable region. TCRdb took this table from immuneACCESS and kept in-frame rearrangements with V and J called. Such tables lack part of the clones; where checked against another copy, unresolved V genes explain under half of the gap, and the rest is unexplained. The sample profile shows tens of thousands of clones; over 80% of them were found once. The ten top clones hold 6.2% of the sample. Source: unsorted PBMCs, taken 0.4 years after starting antiretroviral therapy. The receptors come from a man younger than 35 with HIV.

The rearrangement uses TRBV18 and TRBJ2-1; 8 bases align to TRBD2. The CDR3 runs 16 residues. V trimming: 5 bases; J trimming: 3 bases; junction bases outside the gene matches: 9. Germline CDR1 and CDR2: KGHSH and LQKENI. For the CDR3, the DNA is TGTGCCAGCTCAAATAAAGCGGGGGCACTCTACAATGAGCAGTTCTTC. Amino acid sequence: CASSNKAGALYNEQFF.

The CDR3 reads CASSQDGGGVTGELFF. The CDR3 DNA reads as TGCGCCAGCAGCCAAGATGGAGGGGGAGTCACCGGGGAGCTGTTTTTT. V and J are TRBV4-1 and TRBJ2-2; perhaps D is TRBD1 or TRBD2 (6 bases each). Deletions cut 0 bases from V and 4 bases from J, with 12 bases between. The V gene's germline CDR1 is MGHRA and CDR2 YSYEKL. This CDR3 region has 16 residues.

The genes are TRBV7-3 and TRBJ2-1; 15 bases match TRBD2. Looked up from germline, CDR1 is SGHTA and CDR2 is FQGTGA. The CDR3 is made up of 18 amino acids. The trim removed 6 bases at V and 0 bases at J, leaving 6 bases unmatched. CDR3 nucleotide sequence: TGTGCCAGCAGTTGGGGGACTAGCGGGAGGAGCTCCTACAATGAGCAGTTCTTC. Amino acids: CASSWGTSGRSSYNEQFF.

The V call is TRBV15, the J call TRBJ2-7; TRBD1 matches at 11 bases. This CDR3 spans 14 amino acids. CDR1 and CDR2 from the germline V gene are LNHNV and YYDKDF (reference sequence). V was clipped by 5 bases and J by 3 bases; unmatched bases: 3. This CDR3 is CATSPGTGGYEQYF. For the CDR3, the DNA is TGTGCCACCAGCCCCGGGACAGGGGGCTACGAGCAGTACTTC.

This rearrangement joins TRBV19 to TRBJ2-7; 7 bases fit TRBD2. Germline trimming cut 4 bases from V and 5 bases from J; bases unmatched to any gene: 5. Germline CDR1 reads LNHDA; CDR2 reads SQIVND (reference sequence). The CDR3 has 13 amino acids. The CDR3, as DNA: TGTGCCAGTAGTAGGGCCGGGGGGAACGAGCAGTACTTC. Its protein is CASSRAGGNEQYF.

This rearrangement joins TRBV25-1 to TRBJ2-1; a possible D gene is TRBD2 (6 bases). CDR1 is MGHDK and CDR2 is SYGVNS in the germline V gene. The CDR3 sequence is 14 residues long. Trimming shortened V by 9 bases and J by 4 bases, and 16 bases separated the two germline ends. CDR3 nucleotide sequence: TGTGCCAGTTTCCAGGGAGGACCGTACAATGAGCAGTTCTTC. Translation gives CASFQGGPYNEQFF. The variable domain in full, completed from reference TRBV25-1 and TRBJ2-1, reads EADIYQTPRYLVIGTGKKITLECSQTMGHDKMYWYQQDPGMELHLIHYSYGVNSTEKGDLSSESTVSRIRTEHFPLTLESARPSHTSQYLCASFQGGPYNEQFFGPGTRLTVL.